The rows below give T cell receptor beta chains drawn from one sample of a study of blood T cell repertoires in COVID-19. This table comes from immunoSEQ multiplex PCR, and its TCRdb copy is limited to in-frame clones, with some not included. Of some 300,000 clones listed, 90% are singletons. Sequencing was performed on peripheral blood. All receptors come from a woman in her thirties or forties with COVID-19, enrolled during active disease. Both conserved end residues are part of each CDR3. A D gene is named only where the DNA matches it firmly.

D	V	length	J	CDR3	DNA
TRBD1	TRBV5-1	14	TRBJ1-1	CASSLGQGATEAFF	TGCGCCAGCAGCCTCGGACAGGGAGCCACTGAAGCTTTCTTT
-	TRBV5-3	15	TRBJ1-1	CARRHEVCMNTEAFF	TGTGCCAGAAGGCATGAGGTGTGTATGAACACTGAAGCTTTCTTT
TRBD2	TRBV4-3	15	TRBJ2-7	CASSQGEGTDYEQYF	TGCGCCAGCAGCCAAGGGGAGGGAACCGACTACGAGCAGTACTTC
TRBD1	TRBV6-1	16	TRBJ1-5	CASSEAGQGGYQPQHF	TGTGCCAGCAGTGAAGCGGGACAGGGAGGTTATCAGCCCCAGCATTTT
TRBD1	TRBV18	14	TRBJ2-7	CASSPGTEPYEQYF	TGTGCCAGCTCACCAGGGACAGAGCCCTACGAGCAGTACTTC
TRBD1	TRBV11-2	15	TRBJ1-2	CASSQDRGRIYGYTF	TGTGCCAGCAGCCAAGACAGGGGGCGGATCTATGGCTACACCTTC
TRBD2	TRBV5-4	16	TRBJ2-1	CASSLAGGGGYNEQFF	TGTGCCAGCAGCTTGGCCGGCGGGGGAGGGTACAATGAGCAGTTCTTC
-	TRBV3-1/TRBV3-2	12	TRBJ2-7	CASSQGGYEQYF	TGTGCCAGCAGCCAAGGAGGATACGAGCAGTACTTC
-	TRBV7-9	17	TRBJ2-5	CASSFFPGGLGQETQYF	TGTGCCAGCAGCTTTTTTCCGGGGGGCCTCGGCCAAGAGACCCAGTACTTC
-	TRBV6-5	15	TRBJ2-7	CASSYSPGETYEQYF	TGTGCCAGCAGTTACTCGCCAGGGGAGACCTACGAGCAGTACTTC
-	TRBV19	16	TRBJ1-6	CASRRGGVSYNSPLHF	TGTGCCAGCCGCCGGGGGGGGGTCTCCTATAATTCACCCCTCCACTTT
-	TRBV27	18	TRBJ1-5	CASKGLEGIGYGNQPQHF	TGTGCCAGCAAGGGACTCGAGGGTATAGGGTATGGAAATCAGCCCCAGCATTTT
-	TRBV6-2/TRBV6-3	18	TRBJ2-2	CASSYPRLGRIITGELFF	TGTGCCAGCAGTTACCCCAGGTTGGGGAGGATTATCACCGGGGAGCTGTTTTTT
-	TRBV13	12	TRBJ2-7	CASSPGSYEQYF	TGTGCCAGCAGCCCCGGTTCTTACGAGCAGTACTTC
TRBD1	TRBV19	14	TRBJ2-5	CASSRDRGMKTQYF	TGTGCCAGCAGCCGGGACAGGGGGATGAAGACCCAGTACTTC
TRBD2	TRBV7-2	17	TRBJ2-3	CASSLTASGSMTDTQYF	TGTGCCAGCAGCTTAACCGCTAGCGGTTCAATGACAGATACGCAGTATTTT
-	TRBV7-8	17	TRBJ1-5	CASSPRTIRAGNQPQHF	TGTGCCAGCAGCCCCCGGACAATCAGGGCCGGGAATCAGCCCCAGCATTTT
-	TRBV18	14	TRBJ1-1	CASAQSRGNTEAFF	TGTGCCAGCGCCCAGTCCCGGGGAAACACTGAAGCTTTCTTT
-	TRBV24-1	13	TRBJ1-4	CATSDLRGEKLFF	TGTGCCACCAGTGATTTGAGGGGTGAAAAACTGTTTTTT
TRBD2	TRBV7-2	15	TRBJ2-7	CASSLVGGSGGEQYF	TGTGCCAGCAGCTTAGTCGGCGGGAGCGGGGGCGAGCAGTACTTC
-	TRBV7-3	15	TRBJ1-1	CASSPTGGQNTEAFF	TGTGCCAGCAGTCCGACGGGGGGCCAGAACACTGAAGCTTTCTTT
TRBD1	TRBV28	17	TRBJ1-1	CASSLWGTGVPNTEAFF	TGTGCCAGCAGTTTATGGGGGACAGGGGTTCCAAACACTGAAGCTTTCTTT
-	TRBV29-1	17	TRBJ1-2	CSVEVIGGVFSNYGYTF	TGCAGCGTTGAAGTCATAGGAGGGGTTTTCTCTAACTATGGCTACACCTTC
-	TRBV9	15	TRBJ1-6	CASSVGSGGNSPLHF	TGTGCCAGCAGCGTAGGGTCGGGTGGCAATTCACCCCTCCACTTT
-	TRBV6-5	14	TRBJ2-1	CASGRSSRDNEQFF	TGTGCCAGCGGGAGGTCTTCGAGGGACAATGAGCAGTTCTTC
-	TRBV6-5	9	TRBJ2-5	CAVGETQYF	TGTGCCGTCGGAGAGACCCAGTACTTC